This TCR beta chain was profiled in a study of blood T cell repertoires in COVID-19. Produced via immunoSEQ multiplex PCR; TCRdb's table is partial and in-frame only. The sample contains tens of thousands of clones, more than 85% of which appear only once. The V and J ends lost 3 bases and 1 base respectively, with 13 bases between them. The CDR3 is made up of 16 amino acids. CDR1 and CDR2 from the germline V gene are MDHEN and SYDVKM. Enrolled during active infection, Seattle patients were then followed longitudinally. The origin of this receptor is a man aged 35 to 55 with COVID-19, enrolled during active disease. Specimen: peripheral blood. The chain joins TRBV28 to TRBJ2-4; possibly TRBD1 for D (5 bases). The CDR3 sequence is CASSFPGSIAKNIQYF. CDR3 sequence (DNA): TGTGCCAGCAGTTTCCCAGGGTCGATCGCCAAAAACATTCAGTACTTC.